This TCR beta chain came from a study of blood T cell repertoires in COVID-19 (dated by TCRdb to about 2020). Broadly, across the study: The collaborator samples originated in the United States, Italy and Spain and spanned the acute and convalescent phases of COVID-19. Where HLA class I and class II types were available, the types were taken from metadata supplied by the sample provider, not from assay-based typing. The repertoires were released in a freely available public database intended as a resource for research on the immune response to SARS-CoV-2. The sample metadata nearly always contained a de-identified subject ID, COVID-19 status, age in years and sex. The material from the prospective study consisted of cDNA or gDNA derived from T cells, B-cell-depleted T cells, or PBMCs. Samples were obtained from the ongoing ImmuneRACE study (first 160 participants) and from 1,200 or so subjects provided by 6 global collaborators. Subjects who had been exposed to COVID-19, were actively infected with it, or had recovered from it provided the deeply sampled blood TCRbeta repertoires that made up the dataset. Study-wide conclusions, independent of this receptor: Clinical and demographic metadata were provided uncurated, with the amount varying by source and participant.

TCRbeta CDR3 regions were amplified from genomic DNA using the immunoSEQ Assay, a bias-controlled multiplex PCR. For the original study's pipeline: The number of nucleated cells in each sample was estimated by amplification of reference gene primers within the assay. To quantify the absolute abundance of each unique TCRbeta CDR3 rearrangement, sequence reads were collapsed and filtered. For each sample, productive Simpson clonality was calculated by taking the square root of Simpson's diversity index across productive rearrangements. TCRdb took this table from immuneACCESS and kept in-frame rearrangements with V and J called. Such tables lack part of the clones; where checked against another copy, unresolved V genes explain under half of the gap, and the rest is unexplained. That table is the source of V, J and clone size, and D and trimming were worked out from the DNA. The sample table lists around 150,000 clones, around 80% of them with a count of one. Of the sample, roughly 4.7% is held by the ten largest clones.

The CDR1 and CDR2 encoded by the germline V gene are SNHLY and FYNNEI. The CDR3 runs 15 amino acids, cysteine and phenylalanine included. CDR3 DNA is the only sequence kept; it has 45 bases, read in frame from the first base. V loses 4 bases of germline sequence and J loses 0 bases, and the interval between the two ends is 7 bases. On this clone itself: Which antigen it targets is not known. Base qualities are not provided; no much larger clone lies one nucleotide away.

Each collaborating institution followed its own protocols to collect whole blood in K2EDTA tubes. For TCRbeta analysis, collaborators shipped samples as frozen whole blood, isolated PBMCs, or DNA extracted from either of those sample types. Input material: peripheral blood. Here the chain combines TRBV2 and TRBJ1-6, with the D segment identity uncertain. The receptor's source is a woman aged 50 to 60 with acute or convalescent COVID-19. The DNA reads as follows: TGTGCCAGCAGTGTAGAGAGCTCCTATAATTCACCCCTCCACTTT. This encodes CASSVESSYNSPLHF.